The 4 T cell receptor beta chains in this list originate from one sample, sequenced in a study of CD8 T cells in ankylosing spondylitis. TCRdb itself ran the 5' RACE reads through MiXCR, one entry per CDR3 protein. Of roughly 38,000 distinct CDR3 sequences in the sample, around 10% are singletons; the top ten hold approximately 16%. What was sequenced was blood, either unsorted or a sorted T cell fraction (not recorded which). These receptors were obtained from a male donor with ankylosing spondylitis or in good health (not recorded which).

This chain links TRBV4-1 with TRBJ1-1; 9 nucleotides match TRBD1. The CDR3 sequence is 14 residues long. Unmatched junction bases numbered 3, after V lost 3 bases and J lost 4 bases. Germline loops: CDR1 MGHRA, CDR2 YSYEKL. This CDR3 reads CASSHGQGFTEAFF. In DNA, the CDR3 is TGCGCCAGCAGCCACGGACAGGGGTTCACTGAAGCTTTCTTT.

This clonotype was counted many times. Written as DNA, the CDR3 is TGTGCCATCAGTGAAGGGACAGTCCTCAATCAGCCCCAGCATTTT. This sequence encodes CAISEGTVLNQPQHF. The chain has TRBV10-3 and TRBJ1-5, with 7 positions matching TRBD1. The trim removed 3 bases at V and 3 bases at J, leaving 5 bases unmatched. This CDR3 region has 15 residues. The V gene's germline CDR1 is ENHRY and CDR2 SYGVKD.

This clonotype was detected a few times. J is TRBJ2-3 and V is TRBV18, with unresolved D. Trimming shortened V by 4 bases and J by 6 bases, and 11 bases separated the two germline ends. The germline V gene encodes CDR1 KGHSH and CDR2 LQKENI. CDR3 length: 13 amino acids. CDR3 residues: CASSRELEDTQYF. The CDR3 coding sequence is TGTGCCAGCTCACGAGAACTGGAGGATACGCAGTATTTT.

J is TRBJ2-5 and V is TRBV7-9; unclear D gene. CDR1 and CDR2 from the germline V gene are SEHNR and FQNEAQ (reference sequence). V was shortened by 3 bases and J by 5 bases, with 7 bases between the two germline ends. The CDR3 runs 12 residues. For the CDR3, the DNA is TGTGCCAGCAGCTTCCACCTGGAGACCCAGTACTTC. Encoded protein: CASSFHLETQYF.